The sequence of this T cell receptor (beta chain) was determined in a study of blood T cell repertoires in COVID-19. Study-level background: The origin of the acute and convalescent COVID-19 samples was the United States, Italy and Spain. In each case, the material was cDNA or gDNA derived from T cells, B-cell-depleted T cells, or PBMCs.

Source study methods: Reference gene primer amplification yielded estimated nucleated cell counts. The table came from immunoSEQ multiplex PCR; TCRdb's copy has only in-frame clones and leaves some out. That table gives V, J and clone size, and the DNA gave D and trimming. This sample yields about 120,000 clones, of which around 89% are seen a single time; around a quarter belongs to the top ten. V lost 4 bases to trimming and J lost 7 bases, with 19 bases between them. Germline assignment: CDR1 SGHAT and CDR2 FQNNGV. This CDR3 is built from 15 residues. The genes are TRBV11-2 and TRBJ1-2; possibly TRBD1 for D (6 bases). This receptor was obtained from a man between 65 and 85 years old with active or convalescent COVID-19. The sequenced material came from peripheral blood. DNA of the CDR3: TGTGCCAGCAGCTCGCAAATAACAGGGACCGGTGGCTACACCTTC. Protein sequence: CASSSQITGTGGYTF.